One and the same sample provided the 3 T cell receptor beta chains below, sequenced in a study of T cells after yellow fever vaccination. MiXCR, applied by TCRdb to the 5' RACE reads, yields one record per CDR3 protein. The sample gives about 170,000 distinct CDR3 sequences, approximately 11% of which show up once; roughly a third is in the top ten. The sequences come from CD8+ T cells sorted from PBMCs, collected 15 days after the yellow fever booster vaccination. The receptors come from a man aged 18-30 years who received the YFV17D yellow fever vaccine.

There are a few counts of this clonotype. This chain uses TRBV4-3 with TRBJ2-2; possible D gene TRBD2, 7 bases. The V end lost 0 bases, the J end lost 5 bases, and 19 bases lay between the germline ends. Germline values: CDR1 LGHNA, CDR2 YSLEER. The CDR3 runs to 18 residues. CDR3 sequence (DNA): TGCGCCAGCAGCCAAGATACCATCTGGGGGGGGGCAACCGGGGAGCTGTTTTTT. The encoded protein is CASSQDTIWGGATGELFF.

This clonotype was recorded a few times. This rearrangement joins TRBV12-3 or TRBV12-4 to TRBJ2-3; D possibly uses TRBD1 or TRBD2 (5 bases each). V lost 3 bases and J lost 8, with 12 bases in between. The CDR3 has 13 residues. CDR3 nucleotides: TGTGCCAGCAGTTTGGGGGAAGTCGGTACGCAGTATTTT. Its translation is CASSLGEVGTQYF.

This clonotype was seen repeatedly, ten times or more. The chain couples TRBV6-5 to TRBJ2-5; 10 bases line up with TRBD1. The germline V gene encodes CDR1 MNHEY and CDR2 SVGAGI. V was clipped by 5 bases and J by 1 base; unmatched bases: 13. The CDR3 totals 18 residues. CDR3 region: CASSDDRGRGVSQETQYF. In DNA form, the CDR3 reads TGTGCCAGCAGTGACGACAGGGGGCGCGGGGTGAGCCAAGAGACCCAGTACTTC.